Listed below are T cell receptor beta chains from one sample, sequenced in a study. TCRdb reprocessed the RT-PCR reads with MiXCR, giving one entry per CDR3 protein. Of hundreds of thousands of distinct CDR3 sequences listed, 11% to 15% are singletons. Material for sequencing was memory CD4+ T cells from blood. The source of these receptors is a female donor in good health, serving as a healthy control. Both conserved end residues are part of each CDR3.

length	V	J	CDR3
16	TRBV6-2/TRBV6-3	TRBJ2-1	CASNPIPRGGANEQFF
15	TRBV5-1	TRBJ2-2	CASSLQGANTGELFF
11	TRBV12-3/TRBV12-4	TRBJ1-2	CASSLGGGYTF
18	TRBV20-1	TRBJ2-3	CSARDEFKVARLADTQYF
17	TRBV6-5	TRBJ2-6	CASRLAGTVRGANVLTF
15	TRBV4-3	TRBJ2-4	CASSQDPRGVNIQYF
14	TRBV10-3	TRBJ2-2	CASRVVEAGGELFF
16	TRBV5-1	TRBJ2-5	CASSSRLAELQETQYF
13	TRBV14	TRBJ2-4	CASSQDLAGQQYF
14	TRBV7-2	TRBJ1-4	CASSELQGFNELFF
15	TRBV18	TRBJ1-4	CASSQRREANEKLFF
12	TRBV6-2/TRBV6-3	TRBJ2-1	CANGRGNNEQFF
15	TRBV10-3	TRBJ2-1	CAISESGGPYNEQFF
15	TRBV5-1	TRBJ2-2	CASSGGQGIAGELFF
23	TRBV27	TRBJ2-3	CASSYQPLRTSGRQGVYADTQYF
15	TRBV20-1	TRBJ1-5	CSARDRAELNQPQHF
16	TRBV7-9	TRBJ1-2	CASTRLAGTGGYGYTF
16	TRBV10-3	TRBJ1-6	CAISEPPSPGKSPLHF
13	TRBV20-1	TRBJ2-2	CSEFDRDTGELFF
18	TRBV15	TRBJ2-5	CATSSLKGSTGRQETQYF
14	TRBV5-1	TRBJ2-7	CASKLADLSYEQYF
16	TRBV4-1	TRBJ1-6	CASSQGRTNFNSPLHF
14	TRBV6-5	TRBJ1-5	CASSGGQGHQPQHF
16	TRBV5-1	TRBJ2-5	CASSTEASGAQETQYF
15	TRBV10-3	TRBJ2-3	CAISDSGTGTDTQYF
16	TRBV4-1	TRBJ2-1	CASSPAQGGAGNEQFF
16	TRBV11-2	TRBJ2-1	CASSTLAGNTYNEQFF
14	TRBV7-6	TRBJ1-2	CASSLVQGAGGYTF
15	TRBV20-1	TRBJ1-4	CSASRREGQGEKLFF
17	TRBV7-2	TRBJ1-2	CASSLAVMGQGGEGYTF
13	TRBV7-2	TRBJ2-3	CASSLPPTDTQYF
12	TRBV15	TRBJ1-2	CATSLQSYGYTF
12	TRBV7-2	TRBJ1-2	CARVDRGYGYTF
17	TRBV6-2/TRBV6-3	TRBJ2-1	CASSYEALAGGFHEQFF
14	TRBV7-2	TRBJ2-1	CASSLMGTHNEQFF
19	TRBV4-3	TRBJ2-2	CASSREGAIPSTPTGELFF
13	TRBV6-1	TRBJ1-2	CASRVGQNYGYTF
14	TRBV7-9	TRBJ1-5	CASSPRQIDQPQHF
13	TRBV2	TRBJ2-7	CASILRSYYEQYF
16	TRBV28	TRBJ1-6	CASSLGAGIRNSPLHF
16	TRBV5-5	TRBJ2-1	CASSLDVAGGRNEQFF
14	TRBV7-8	TRBJ2-5	CASSLVQGLETQYF
13	TRBV27	TRBJ1-4	CASSFRVREKLFF
15	TRBV12-5	TRBJ2-7	CASGHPANLSYEQYF
13	TRBV2	TRBJ2-1	CAIAGTGYNEQFF
15	TRBV5-1	TRBJ2-7	CASSPAGAGGYEQYF
13	TRBV7-2	TRBJ2-7	CASSPIWGYEQYF
13	TRBV20-1	TRBJ2-1	CSASNGIYNEQFF
14	TRBV6-5	TRBJ1-1	CASSPWTRTTEAFF
13	TRBV6-2/TRBV6-3	TRBJ2-7	CASRRESPYEQYF
16	TRBV5-1	TRBJ2-7	CASSLRLAAPSYEQYF
17	TRBV7-2	TRBJ2-7	CASSLKSLRQGTYEQYF
17	TRBV24-1	TRBJ2-1	CATSDFGLAGSTYEQFF
18	TRBV24-1	TRBJ2-2	CATRGRTGTSENTGELFF
14	TRBV10-3	TRBJ2-5	CAIATAERSETQYF